This record covers a single T cell receptor beta chain. The antigen is unknown. These data are taken from a study of T cell responses to AZD1222 COVID-19 vaccine. Germline CDR1 and CDR2: KGHSH and LQKENI. The CDR3 spans 16 residues. With 6 bases clipped from V and 0 bases from J, the junction kept 7 bases outside the gene matches. Overall study results and limits: Epitopes outside B.1.351 and B.1.1.7 mutated regions reportedly drew nearly half of spike TCRs. Only a handful of AZD1222 recipients tested seropositive at baseline. Most donors were white British, females outnumbered males, and clonal diversity was possibly underestimated.

The method was immunoSEQ multiplex PCR; TCRdb's version includes in-frame clones alone and lacks a portion of them. Among 120,000 or so clones listed, roughly nine tenths were seen once. The sample consisted of peripheral blood, taken on day 0 of AZD1222 vaccination. This chain joins TRBV18 and TRBJ2-3; 9 bases map to TRBD2. The origin of this receptor is an adult in good health. CDR3 loop: CASSPLAGPSTDTQYF. The CDR3 region has the DNA TGTGCCAGCTCCCCCCTAGCGGGACCTAGCACAGATACGCAGTATTTT.